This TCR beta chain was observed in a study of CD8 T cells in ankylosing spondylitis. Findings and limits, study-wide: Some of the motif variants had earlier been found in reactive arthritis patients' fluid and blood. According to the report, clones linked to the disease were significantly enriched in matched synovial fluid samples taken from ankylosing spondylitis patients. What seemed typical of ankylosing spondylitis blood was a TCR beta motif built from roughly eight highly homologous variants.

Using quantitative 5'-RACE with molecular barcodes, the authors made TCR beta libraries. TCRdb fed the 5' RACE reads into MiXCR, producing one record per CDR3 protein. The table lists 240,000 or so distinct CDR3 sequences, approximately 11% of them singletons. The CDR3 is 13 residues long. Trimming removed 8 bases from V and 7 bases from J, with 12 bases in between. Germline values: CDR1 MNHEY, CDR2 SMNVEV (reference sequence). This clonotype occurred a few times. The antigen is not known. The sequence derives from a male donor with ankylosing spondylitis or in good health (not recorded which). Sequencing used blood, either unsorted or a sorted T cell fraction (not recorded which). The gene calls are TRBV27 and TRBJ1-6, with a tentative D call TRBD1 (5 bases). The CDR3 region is CASGGFRNSPLHF. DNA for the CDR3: TGTGCCAGCGGGGGGTTTAGGAATTCACCCCTCCACTTT.